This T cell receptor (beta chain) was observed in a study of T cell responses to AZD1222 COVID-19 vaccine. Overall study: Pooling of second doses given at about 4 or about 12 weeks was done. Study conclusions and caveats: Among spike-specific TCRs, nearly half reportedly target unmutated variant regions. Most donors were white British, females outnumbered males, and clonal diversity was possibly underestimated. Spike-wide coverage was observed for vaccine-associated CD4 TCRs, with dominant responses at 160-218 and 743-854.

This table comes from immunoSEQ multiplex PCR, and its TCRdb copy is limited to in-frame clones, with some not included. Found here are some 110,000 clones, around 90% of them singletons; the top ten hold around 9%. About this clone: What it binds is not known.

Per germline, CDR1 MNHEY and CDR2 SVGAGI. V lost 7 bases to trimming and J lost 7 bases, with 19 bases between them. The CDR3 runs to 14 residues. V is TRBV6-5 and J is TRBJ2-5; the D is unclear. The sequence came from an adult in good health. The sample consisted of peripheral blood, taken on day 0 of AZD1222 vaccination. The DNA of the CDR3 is TGTGCCAGCACCTCTCGGGCAGGCGGAGTGACCCAGTACTTC. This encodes CASTSRAGGVTQYF.